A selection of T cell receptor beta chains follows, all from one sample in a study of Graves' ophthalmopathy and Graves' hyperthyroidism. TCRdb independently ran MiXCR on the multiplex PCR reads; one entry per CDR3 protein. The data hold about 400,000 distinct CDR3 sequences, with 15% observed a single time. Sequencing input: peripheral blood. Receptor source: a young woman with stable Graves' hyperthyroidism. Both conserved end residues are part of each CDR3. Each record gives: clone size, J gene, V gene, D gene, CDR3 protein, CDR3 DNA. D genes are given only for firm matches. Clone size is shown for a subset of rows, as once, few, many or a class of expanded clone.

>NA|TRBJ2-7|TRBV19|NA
CASSRAGDSYEQYF
TGTGCCAGTAGTAGGGCCGGGGACTCCTACGAGCAGTACTTC
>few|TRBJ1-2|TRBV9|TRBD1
CASSLTGAVDYGYTF
TGTGCCAGCAGCCTAACAGGGGCGGTTGACTATGGCTACACCTTC
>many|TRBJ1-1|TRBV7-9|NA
CASSLAQGGAGRLRAFF
TGTGCCAGCAGCTTAGCACAGGGTGGAGCAGGAAGGCTAAGAGCTTTCTTT
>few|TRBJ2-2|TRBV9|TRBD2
CASSVFLAVNTGELFF
TGTGCCAGCAGCGTATTCCTAGCGGTCAACACCGGGGAGCTGTTTTTT
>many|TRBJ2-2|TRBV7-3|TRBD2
CASSLTGGAGGHGGELFF
TGTGCCAGCAGCTTAACGGGCGGCGCGGGGGGGCATGGCGGGGAGCTGTTTTTT
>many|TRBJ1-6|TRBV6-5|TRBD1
CASSDSVQGTSPLHF
TGTGCCAGCAGTGACTCCGTACAGGGGACTTCACCCCTCCACTTT
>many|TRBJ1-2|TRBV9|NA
CASSVLDGNYGYTF
TGTGCCAGCAGCGTTTTGGACGGGAACTATGGCTACACCTTC
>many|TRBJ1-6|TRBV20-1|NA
CSARGEGGYNSPLHF
TGCAGTGCTAGAGGGGAAGGGGGATATAATTCACCCCTCCACTTT
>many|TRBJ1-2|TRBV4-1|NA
CASSQGAQQANYGYTF
TGCGCCAGCAGCCAAGGGGCACAGCAAGCTAACTATGGCTACACCTTC
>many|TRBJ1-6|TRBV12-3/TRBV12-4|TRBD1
CASSSAGGRNSPLHF
TGTGCCAGCAGTTCTGCAGGGGGGAGAAATTCACCCCTCCACTTT
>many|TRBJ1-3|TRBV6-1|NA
CASSEQGRPGNTIYF
TGTGCCAGCAGTGAACAGGGAAGACCGGGAAACACCATATATTTT
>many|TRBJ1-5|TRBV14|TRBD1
CASGNHIGGQSPQPQHF
TGTGCCAGCGGAAACCACATAGGGGGACAGTCCCCCCAGCCCCAGCATTTT
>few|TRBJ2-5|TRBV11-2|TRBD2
CASSPAGGMETQYF
TGTGCCAGCAGCCCAGCCGGGGGGATGGAGACCCAGTACTTC
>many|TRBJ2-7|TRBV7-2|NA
CASSATGTVSYEQYF
TGTGCCAGCAGCGCAACCGGGACTGTCTCCTACGAGCAGTACTTC
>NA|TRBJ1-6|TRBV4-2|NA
CASSQAKTEVNSPLHF
TGTGCCAGCAGCCAAGCGAAGACAGAAGTTAATTCACCCCTCCACTTT
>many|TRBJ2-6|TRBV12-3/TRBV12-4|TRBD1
CASSFGTGGIGANVLTF
TGTGCCAGCAGTTTCGGGACAGGGGGCATAGGGGCCAACGTCCTGACTTTC
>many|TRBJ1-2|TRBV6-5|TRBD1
CASSYSYPGQGEGYTF
TGTGCCAGCAGTTACTCCTACCCGGGACAGGGTGAGGGCTACACCTTC
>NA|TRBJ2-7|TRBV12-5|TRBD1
CASGFPGQKGRYEQYF
TGTGCTAGTGGTTTCCCGGGACAGAAAGGCCGCTACGAGCAGTACTTC
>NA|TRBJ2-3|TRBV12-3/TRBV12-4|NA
CASTYVGGAGTQYF
TGTGCCAGCACCTACGTAGGGGGGGCGGGTACGCAGTATTTT
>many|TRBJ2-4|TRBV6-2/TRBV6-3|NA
CASRADGKNIQYF
TGTGCCAGCAGGGCGGACGGTAAAAACATTCAGTACTTC
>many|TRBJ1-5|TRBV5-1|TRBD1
CASSLGQGDQPQHF
TGTGCCAGCAGTCTGGGACAGGGGGATCAGCCCCAGCATTTT
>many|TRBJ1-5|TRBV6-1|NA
CASSVGGGPLSNQPQHF
TGTGCCAGCAGTGTCGGGGGGGGGCCCCTCAGCAATCAGCCCCAGCATTTT
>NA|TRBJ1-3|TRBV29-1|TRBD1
CSVDPGGIGNTIYF
TGCAGCGTCGACCCAGGGGGCATCGGAAACACCATATATTTT
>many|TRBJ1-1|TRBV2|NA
CASSEISKNTEAFF
TGTGCCAGCAGTGAAATCTCAAAGAACACTGAAGCTTTCTTT
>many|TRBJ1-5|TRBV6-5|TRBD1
CASSFQGEKRQPQHF
TGTGCCAGCAGTTTCCAGGGGGAAAAGCGTCAGCCCCAGCATTTT
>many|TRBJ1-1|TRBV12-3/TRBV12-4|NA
CASSSSAGTEAFF
TGTGCCAGCAGTTCGTCTGCTGGCACTGAAGCTTTCTTT
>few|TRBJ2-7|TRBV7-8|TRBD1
CASGSRRTGSSYEQYF
TGTGCCAGCGGATCTCGTCGGACAGGGAGCTCCTACGAGCAGTACTTC
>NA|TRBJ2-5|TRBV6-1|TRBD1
CASRPRQGQETQYF
TGTGCCAGCAGACCAAGACAGGGGCAAGAGACCCAGTACTTC
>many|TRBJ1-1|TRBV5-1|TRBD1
CASSLGQGYDEAFF
TGCGCCAGCAGCTTGGGACAGGGTTATGATGAAGCTTTCTTT
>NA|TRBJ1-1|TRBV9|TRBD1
CASSSVQGGTEAFF
TGTGCCAGCAGCTCAGTCCAGGGGGGCACTGAAGCTTTCTTT
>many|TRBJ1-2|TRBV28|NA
CASSLETKSSYTF
TGTGCCAGCAGTTTAGAGACCAAAAGTAGCTACACCTTC
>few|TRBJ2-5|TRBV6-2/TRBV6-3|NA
CASSYSIKAVQYQETQYF
TGTGCCAGCAGTTACTCGATCAAAGCGGTACAGTACCAAGAGACCCAGTACTTC
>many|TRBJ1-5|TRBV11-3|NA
CASSLGAFGYNQPQHF
TGTGCCAGCAGCTTAGGAGCGTTCGGTTACAATCAGCCCCAGCATTTT
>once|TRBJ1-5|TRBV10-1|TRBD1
CASSETRDRGNQPQHF
TGCGCCAGCAGTGAGACCCGGGACAGGGGCAATCAGCCCCAGCATTTT
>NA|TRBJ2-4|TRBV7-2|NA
CASSLRGDIQYF
TGTGCCAGCAGCTTAAGGGGGGACATTCAGTACTTC
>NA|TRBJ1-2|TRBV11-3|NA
CASTPLGGDYGYTF
TGTGCCAGCACACCTCTGGGGGGTGACTATGGCTACACCTTC
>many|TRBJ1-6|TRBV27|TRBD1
CAREGANSPLHF
TGTGCCAGGGAGGGGGCGAATTCACCCCTCCACTTT
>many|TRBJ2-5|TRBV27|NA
CASSLKGRETQYF
TGTGCCAGCAGTTTGAAGGGACGAGAGACCCAGTACTTC
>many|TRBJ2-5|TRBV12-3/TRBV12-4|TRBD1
CASSFRLQGEETQYF
TGTGCCAGCAGTTTTAGGCTTCAGGGGGAGGAGACCCAGTACTTC
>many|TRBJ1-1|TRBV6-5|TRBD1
CASSTLDRGEAFF
TGTGCCAGCAGTACCCTTGACAGGGGTGAAGCTTTCTTT
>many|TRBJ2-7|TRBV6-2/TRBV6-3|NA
CASSYGTPFSYEQYF
TGTGCCAGCAGTTACGGGACACCATTTTCCTACGAGCAGTACTTC
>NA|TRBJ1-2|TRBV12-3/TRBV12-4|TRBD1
CASSVPGQGESGYTF
TGTGCCAGCAGCGTTCCGGGACAGGGGGAAAGTGGCTACACCTTC
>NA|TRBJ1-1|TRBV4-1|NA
CASSQVGQGACF
NA
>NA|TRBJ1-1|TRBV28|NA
CASMGARFPEAFF
TGTGCCAGCATGGGGGCGCGTTTTCCTGAAGCTTTCTTT
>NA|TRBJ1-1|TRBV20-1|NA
CSAKGGGGNPEAFF
TGCAGTGCTAAAGGCGGGGGGGGTAACCCTGAAGCTTTCTTT
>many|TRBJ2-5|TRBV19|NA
CASSRLVGTETQYF
TGTGCCAGTAGCCGTCTAGTGGGTACGGAGACCCAGTACTTC